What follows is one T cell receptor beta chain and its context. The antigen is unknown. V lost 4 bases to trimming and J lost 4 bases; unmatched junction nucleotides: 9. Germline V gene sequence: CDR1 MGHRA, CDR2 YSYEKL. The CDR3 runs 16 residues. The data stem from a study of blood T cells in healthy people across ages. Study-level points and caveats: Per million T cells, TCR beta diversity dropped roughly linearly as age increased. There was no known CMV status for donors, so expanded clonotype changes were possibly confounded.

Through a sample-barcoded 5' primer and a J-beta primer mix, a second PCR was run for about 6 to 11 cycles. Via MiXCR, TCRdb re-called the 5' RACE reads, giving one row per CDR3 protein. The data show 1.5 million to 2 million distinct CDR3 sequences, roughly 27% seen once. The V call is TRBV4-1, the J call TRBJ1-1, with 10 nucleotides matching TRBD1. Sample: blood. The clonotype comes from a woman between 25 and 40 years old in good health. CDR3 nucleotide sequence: TGCGCCAGCAGCCTTCGACAGGGGGCGGCCGTCACTGAAGCTTTCTTT. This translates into CASSLRQGAAVTEAFF.